One and the same sample provided the 14 T cell receptor beta chains below, sequenced in a study of blood T cell repertoires in COVID-19. TCRdb's copy holds only in-frame clones and misses some; the assay was immunoSEQ multiplex PCR. The sample has about 190,000 clones, over 75% seen once. Sequenced sample: peripheral blood. These receptor sequences come from a woman in her 50s with acute or convalescent COVID-19.

V gene TRBV4-2 combines with J gene TRBJ2-3; 11 nucleotides match TRBD2. The length of the CDR3 is 17 residues. The germline CDR1 and CDR2 sequences are LGHNA and YNFKEQ. Trimming at V came to 1 base and at J to 0 bases, leaving 3 bases not matched to a gene. Here the CDR3 DNA reads TGTGCCAGCAGCCAAGCGCGACTAGCGGGAAGCACAGATACGCAGTATTTT. Its protein product is CASSQARLAGSTDTQYF.

Concerning this clone: An end of the junction does not agree with germline; a read error may underlie this. V gene TRBV27 combines with J gene TRBJ2-4; 7 nucleotides match TRBD1. Germline V lookup: CDR1 MNHEY, CDR2 SMNVEV (reference sequence). This CDR3 is 13 amino acids long. CDR3 in amino acids: CASAPIQGVAPVF. The CDR3 bases are TGTGCCAGCGCACCCATCCAGGGGGTGGCCCCGGTTTTC.

The chain uses TRBV30 and TRBJ2-7, with D possibly being TRBD1 (7 bases). Deletions cut 3 bases from V and 2 bases from J, with 11 bases between. CDR3 size: 13 residues. Per germline, CDR1 GTSNPN and CDR2 SVGIG (reference sequence). CDR3 nucleotide sequence: TGTGCCTGGAGCAGGGGGGCAACCTACGAGCAGTACTTC. Translating it yields CAWSRGATYEQYF.

This clone appeared a few times. V gene TRBV6-5 combines with J gene TRBJ1-1, with 7 bases identical to TRBD1. Germline V gene sequence: CDR1 MNHEY, CDR2 SVGAGI. This CDR3 is built from 15 residues. The V segment lost 0 bases and the J segment 5 bases; nucleotides outside the gene matches: 6. The DNA for the CDR3 is TGTGCCAGCAGTTACTCGAATCAGGGGGGAACTGAAGCTTTCTTT. Translated: CASSYSNQGGTEAFF.

V is TRBV24-1 and J is TRBJ2-1, with 9 bases that match TRBD1. Germline CDR1 and CDR2: KGHDR and SFDVKD. The CDR3 length is 18 residues. Germline trimming cut 1 base from V and 0 bases from J; bases unmatched to any gene: 6. DNA of the CDR3: TGTGCCACCAGTGATTTAAAGGGACAGGGCCTCTCCTACAATGAGCAGTTCTTC. Amino acids: CATSDLKGQGLSYNEQFF.

This clone was seen many times. The rearrangement uses TRBV3-1 (or the pseudogene TRBV3-2) and TRBJ1-1; D possibly corresponds to TRBD1 (6 bases). V shed 4 bases and J shed 4 bases, with 19 bases lying between them. Germline lookup yields CDR1 LGHDT and CDR2 YNNKEL (reference sequence). There are 16 residues in the CDR3. The CDR3, as DNA: TGTGCCAGCAGCCCCAGGACAGCCATAAGGGGCACTGAAGCTTTCTTT. Translating it yields CASSPRTAIRGTEAFF.

The DNA for the CDR3 is TGTGCCAGCAGCCAGTCAGGCGCCACTGAAGCTTTCTTT. Its translation: CASSQSGATEAFF. The V gene is TRBV3-1 (or the pseudogene TRBV3-2), the J gene TRBJ1-1, with unresolved D. The V gene lost 3 bases and the J gene lost 4 bases, with 9 bases spanning the gap. Germline CDR1 reads LGHDT; CDR2 reads YNNKEL (reference sequence). CDR3 length: 13 amino acids.

This chain links TRBV6-5 with TRBJ2-1; D is possibly TRBD2 (6 bases). The CDR3 extends over 11 amino acids. The germline gives CDR1 MNHEY, CDR2 SVGAGI. V was trimmed by 4 bases and J by 9 bases, leaving 7 bases between them. CDR3 in amino acids: CASSLGGEQFF. The CDR3 DNA sequence: TGTGCCAGCAGTTTGGGGGGTGAGCAGTTCTTC.

This clone was detected a few times. Other DNA sequences of this sample code for an identical CDR3. The chain has TRBV12-3 or TRBV12-4 and TRBJ1-2; D might be TRBD1 (6 bases). The CDR3 is 13 amino acids. V dropped 6 bases and J dropped 1 base, with 9 bases sitting between them. CDR3 amino acids: CASSPDSNYGYTF. The DNA of the CDR3 is TGTGCCAGCAGCCCGGACAGTAACTATGGCTACACCTTC.

This chain connects TRBV4-1 to TRBJ2-7; 8 positions match TRBD1. This CDR3 has 15 residues. The V and J ends lost 1 base and 0 bases, in that order; junction bases with no gene match: 2. In germline, CDR1 is MGHRA, CDR2 YSYEKL. CDR3 sequence (DNA): TGCGCCAGCAGCCAAGGACAGGGGAGCTCCTACGAGCAGTACTTC. The encoded protein is CASSQGQGSSYEQYF.

This chain connects TRBV15 to TRBJ1-5, with a weak D call TRBD1 (6 bases). The CDR3 extends over 13 amino acids. Germline V gene sequence: CDR1 LNHNV, CDR2 YYDKDF (reference sequence). Between the trimmed V and J ends, which lost 7 bases and 7 bases, there was a span of 14 bases. The CDR3 sequence: CATTPTGSQPQHF. In DNA, the CDR3 is TGTGCCACCACTCCAACAGGGAGCCAGCCCCAGCATTTT.

J is TRBJ2-7 and V is TRBV5-1; D remains ambiguous. Trimming removed 3 bases at V and 0 bases at J, with 4 bases between. CDR3 length: 12 residues. Germline V CDR1 and CDR2: SGHRS, YFSETQ. The CDR3 nucleotides are TGCGCCAGCAGCTCGTTCTCCTACGAGCAGTACTTC. It is translated as CASSSFSYEQYF.

The chain recombines TRBV28 with TRBJ2-7, with a possible D match to TRBD2 (6 bases). Trimming left V 6 bases short and J 4 bases short, with 16 bases between. The CDR3 totals 14 residues. Germline loops: CDR1 MDHEN, CDR2 SYDVKM. The CDR3 DNA follows: TGTGCCAGCAGCCTACTAGGAGGGTTTTACGAGCAGTACTTC. Its protein is CASSLLGGFYEQYF.

V and J are TRBV27 and TRBJ2-3; no definite D call. The CDR3 sequence is 13 residues long. Germline V gene lookup returns CDR1 MNHEY and CDR2 SMNVEV (reference sequence). Trimming removed 5 bases from V and 0 bases from J, with 6 bases in between. The CDR3, as DNA: TGTGCCAGCAGTGAGCCTAGCACAGATACGCAGTATTTT. Its protein is CASSEPSTDTQYF.